Each of the 4 T cell receptor beta chains below was sequenced from the same sample in a study of cytomegalovirus exposure and HLA in healthy donors. The PCR used 60 Vbeta and 13 Jbeta primers. Clones were read by immunoSEQ multiplex PCR, and TCRdb kept only the in-frame ones, dropping some. This table holds over 150,000 clones, roughly 78% found once. Sequencing was performed on PBMCs. The receptors shown here come from a man aged 40-49 years in good health and CMV-seronegative.

Remarks on this clone: One end of the junction fails to match germline, which may point to a read error. The J gene is TRBJ2-6, the V gene TRBV7-9; D possibly corresponds to TRBD1 (5 bases). Germline assignment: CDR1 SEHNR and CDR2 FQNEAQ (reference sequence). The CDR3 extends over 15 amino acids. This CDR3 is CASVRVLSGANGLTF. The CDR3 nucleotides are TGTGCCAGCGTCCGGGTTCTCTCTGGGGCCAACGGCCTGACTTTC.

This clone came up a few times. The chain joins TRBV7-9 to TRBJ1-3; 8 bases agree with TRBD1. CDR1 is SEHNR, CDR2 FQNEAQ, per germline (reference sequence). V was pared by 5 bases and J by 0 bases, with 3 bases of the junction left unmatched. The CDR3 consists of 15 residues. CDR3 DNA sequence: TGTGCCAGCAGCCCGGACAGGGCCTCTGGAAACACCATATATTTT. Amino acids: CASSPDRASGNTIYF.

This clone was recorded once. The chain combines TRBV5-1 with TRBJ2-7, with TRBD1 as a possible D gene (5 bases). CDR1 and CDR2 (germline): SGHRS, YFSETQ. Trimming removed 5 bases from V and 3 bases from J, with 9 bases in between. This CDR3 is built from 12 residues. This CDR3 reads CASRGRDYEQYF. CDR3 coding DNA: TGCGCCAGCAGAGGCAGGGACTACGAGCAGTACTTC.

V is TRBV11-3 and J is TRBJ2-1, with TRBD2 matching over 14 bases. Germline V lookup: CDR1 SGHNT, CDR2 YENEEA. CDR3 length equals 15 residues. The trim removed 5 bases at V and 9 bases at J, leaving 6 bases unmatched. The CDR3 sequence: CASSRGTSGSGEQFF. The CDR3 coding sequence is TGTGCCAGCAGCCGCGGGACTAGCGGGAGTGGTGAGCAGTTCTTC. Combining the CDR3 with reference TRBV11-3 and TRBJ2-1 gives the whole variable domain EAGVVQSPRYKIIEKKQPVAFWCNPISGHNTLYWYLQNLGQGPELLIRYENEEAVDDSQLPKDRFSAERLKGVDSTLKIQPAELGDSAVYLCASSRGTSGSGEQFFGPGTRLTVL.